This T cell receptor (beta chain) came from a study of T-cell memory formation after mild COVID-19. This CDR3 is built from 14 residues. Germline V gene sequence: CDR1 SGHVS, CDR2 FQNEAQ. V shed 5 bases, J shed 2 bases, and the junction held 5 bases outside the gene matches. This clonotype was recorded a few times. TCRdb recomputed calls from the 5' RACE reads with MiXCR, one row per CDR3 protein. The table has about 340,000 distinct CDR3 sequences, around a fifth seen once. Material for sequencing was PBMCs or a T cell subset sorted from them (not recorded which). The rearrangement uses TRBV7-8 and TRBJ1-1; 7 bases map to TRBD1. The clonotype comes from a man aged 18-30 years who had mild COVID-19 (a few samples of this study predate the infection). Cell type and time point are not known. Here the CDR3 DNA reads TGTGCCAGCAGCCTCCGGGACAGCAACACTGAAGCTTTCTTT. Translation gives CASSLRDSNTEAFF.